This record concerns one TCR beta chain sequence. What it binds is unknown. The authors reverse transcribed roughly 0.5 to 1 ug RNA with random hexamers. Across 54 Vbeta and 13 Jbeta, TCR beta CDR3 was amplified with immunoSEQ multiplex PCR. TCRdb analysed the immunoSEQ multiplex PCR reads with MiXCR anew, one entry per CDR3 protein. The sample consists of roughly 150,000 distinct CDR3 sequences, just under 95% of them appearing once. These data come from a study of CD8 T cells in Susac syndrome. Study-wide results and caveats: Acknowledgment was made by the study that its TCR sequencing and HLA analysis involved a relatively small number of individuals.

The multiple sclerosis controls, all treatment-naive patients, had relapsing-remitting disease that was stable or active. It was negative isolation that provided the CD8+ and CD4+ T cells, whereas TEMRA cells were enriched by FACS. The CDR3 length is 14 residues. Germline V gene sequence: CDR1 MGHRA, CDR2 YSYEKL. V dropped 1 base and J dropped 2 bases, with 7 bases sitting between them. V gene TRBV4-1 combines with J gene TRBJ2-3, with D uncertain. This receptor was identified in a human donor with multiple sclerosis. Specimen: CD8+ T cells from PBMCs. CDR3 protein: CASSQVPNTDTQYF. CDR3 nucleotide sequence: TGCGCCAGCAGCCAAGTGCCTAACACAGATACGCAGTATTTT.